The entry below describes one T cell receptor (beta chain). Its antigen is undetermined. The source of the sample is a study of immune evolution from preneoplasia to lung adenocarcinoma. Points from the study as a whole: Later-stage lesions seemingly showed higher T cell density and diversity than normal lung. Highest clonality occurred in KRAS-mutant, not EGFR-mutant or double wild-type, nodules.

Assay used: immunoSEQ multiplex PCR; TCRdb lists only in-frame clones, some missing. This table holds around 5,000 clones, approximately 73% found once. Germline values: CDR1 ENHRY, CDR2 SYGVKD. The CDR3 has 15 amino acids. The sample was FFPE minimally invasive lung adenocarcinoma tissue. V and J are TRBV10-3 and TRBJ2-1; tentatively, D is TRBD2 (5 bases). This TCR came from a person aged 70 to 85 with lung adenocarcinoma. The CDR3 region is CAISGGEGSYNEQFF. In DNA form, the CDR3 reads TGTGCGATTTCAGGAGGCGAGGGCTCCTACAATGAGCAGTTCTTC.